This passage covers 12 T cell receptor beta chains from one sample sequenced in a study of blood T cell repertoires in COVID-19. This table comes from immunoSEQ multiplex PCR, and its TCRdb copy is limited to in-frame clones, with some not included. The sample consists of under 250,000 clones, 65% to 85% of them appearing once. Sequencing used peripheral blood. The receptors shown here come from a human donor in a cohort sampled during active COVID-19.

V and J are TRBV19 and TRBJ1-3, with 8 nucleotides matching TRBD1. Germline assignment: CDR1 LNHDA and CDR2 SQIVND (reference sequence). V lost 5 bases to trimming and J lost 0 bases; unmatched junction nucleotides: 6. CDR3 length equals 16 residues. The CDR3 is CASSPLDRDSGNTIYF. CDR3 DNA sequence: TGTGCCAGTAGTCCCTTGGACAGGGACTCTGGAAACACCATATATTTT.

The chain recombines TRBV3-1 (or the pseudogene TRBV3-2) with TRBJ2-7; possibly TRBD1 for D (6 bases). The CDR3 is made up of 14 amino acids. Germline CDR1 and CDR2: LGHDT and YNNKEL (reference sequence). V dropped 5 bases and J dropped 6 bases, with 17 bases sitting between them. CDR3 amino acids: CASSSHQGKGEQYF. As DNA, the CDR3 is TGTGCCAGCAGCTCTCACCAGGGGAAGGGCGAGCAGTACTTC.

This chain joins TRBV12-3 or TRBV12-4 and TRBJ2-7; D is uncertain. The V and J ends lost 4 bases and 7 bases respectively, with 8 bases between them. The CDR3 runs 11 residues. CDR3 region: CASSYSREQYF. The DNA for the CDR3 is TGTGCCAGCAGTTATTCCAGGGAGCAGTACTTC.

V and J are TRBV27 and TRBJ2-7; TRBD2 might be the D (6 bases). V lost 5 bases and J 0 bases, leaving 8 bases between the germline ends. Germline V gene lookup returns CDR1 MNHEY and CDR2 SMNVEV (reference sequence). CDR3 size: 13 residues. For the CDR3, the DNA is TGTGCCAGCAGTGGCGGGGACTCCTACGAGCAGTACTTC. Its protein is CASSGGDSYEQYF.

The chain joins TRBV7-6 to TRBJ1-5; maybe TRBD1 (5 bases). From germline, CDR1 is SGHVS and CDR2 FNYEAQ. The CDR3 runs to 15 residues. V shed 1 base and J shed 4 bases, with 11 bases lying between them. CDR3 region: CASSLDYGGNQPQHF. CDR3 sequence (DNA): TGTGCCAGCAGCTTAGATTACGGGGGAAATCAGCCCCAGCATTTT.

The gene calls are TRBV3-1 (or the pseudogene TRBV3-2) and TRBJ1-2, with D unclear. The V gene's germline CDR1 is LGHDT and CDR2 YNNKEL (reference sequence). The V end was cut by 1 base, the J end by 4 bases, with 10 bases between. The CDR3 is 14 residues long. The CDR3 DNA sequence: TGTGCCAGCAGCCAAGGGGCAGAAATCTATGGCTACACCTTC. This encodes CASSQGAEIYGYTF.

The rearrangement links TRBV2 to TRBJ2-5; possibly TRBD1 for D (6 bases). Per the germline V gene, CDR1 is SNHLY and CDR2 is FYNNEI. The CDR3 extends over 16 amino acids. The V end lost 5 bases, the J end lost 5 bases, and 21 bases lay between the germline ends. CDR3 bases: TGTGCCAGCAGTTCGCCCGGAAGGGGGTTGCGGGAGACCCAGTACTTC. It codes for CASSSPGRGLRETQYF.

The chain employs TRBV5-1 and TRBJ2-2; 8 bases fit TRBD1. This CDR3 spans 16 amino acids. CDR1 and CDR2 from the germline V gene are SGHRS and YFSETQ. V lost 0 bases to trimming and J lost 1 base; unmatched junction nucleotides: 2. CDR3 region: CASSLEGTGNTGELFF. For the CDR3, the DNA is TGCGCCAGCAGCTTGGAGGGGACAGGGAACACCGGGGAGCTGTTTTTT.

The V call is TRBV7-9, the J call TRBJ1-2, with 9 positions matching TRBD1. The CDR3 runs 13 residues. The V gene's germline CDR1 is SEHNR and CDR2 FQNEAQ (reference sequence). Trimming took 5 bases from V and 7 from J; bases not matched to a gene: 5. The DNA for the CDR3 is TGTGCCAGCAGCCAACAGGGGGCGCTTGGCTACACCTTC. Its protein is CASSQQGALGYTF. The whole variable domain, remainder taken from reference TRBV7-9 and TRBJ1-2, is DTGVSQNPRHKITKRGQNVTFRCDPISEHNRLYWYRQTLGQGPEFLTYFQNEAQLEKSRLLSDRFSAERPKGSFSTLEIQRTEQGDSAMYLCASSQQGALGYTFGSGTRLTVV.

The gene calls are TRBV24-1 and TRBJ2-1, with 14 bases aligning to TRBD2. This CDR3 is built from 16 residues. CDR1 and CDR2 from the germline V gene are KGHDR and SFDVKD. Trimming at V came to 3 bases and at J to 8 bases, leaving 5 bases not matched to a gene. The CDR3 loop reads CATSDPTSGGADEQFF. The CDR3 nucleotides read TGTGCCACCAGTGATCCGACTAGCGGGGGGGCCGATGAGCAGTTCTTC.

The chain recombines TRBV28 with TRBJ1-1; TRBD1 aligns across 8 bases. Germline CDR1 MDHEN, CDR2 SYDVKM. The CDR3 has 15 residues. V was pared by 2 bases and J by 5 bases, with 7 bases of the junction left unmatched. CDR3 sequence (DNA): TGTGCCAGCAGTTTACGGACAGGGCTCGGGACTGAAGCTTTCTTT. Residues: CASSLRTGLGTEAFF.

CDR3 sequence: CASSPRSGYTEAFF. DNA of the CDR3: TGTGCCAGCAGCCCCAGGTCAGGGTACACTGAAGCTTTCTTT. This sequence joins TRBV7-2 and TRBJ1-1, with a tentative D call TRBD1 (5 bases). The germline V gene encodes CDR1 SGHTA and CDR2 FQGNSA. Trimming cost V 5 bases and J 3 bases, with 13 bases left between them. The CDR3 is 14 amino acids.